This TCR beta chain comes out of a study of T cells in women clearing cervical HPV infection. Study overall: Case blood was drawn when the lesion was first found; control blood after infection became undetectable. Study observations and caveats: T-cell numbers per sample were unknown and may explain richness differences. Repertoire richness, not evenness, was significantly elevated in CIN3+ cases versus controls.

Turning to this clone: Its target is unknown. The CDR3 end lies 3 residues beyond the end of the read and is filled in from the germline J gene.

The CDR3 is made up of 13 amino acids. V was shortened by 4 bases and J by 4 bases, with 10 bases between the two germline ends. Germline V gene data show CDR1 as SGHRS and CDR2 as YFSETQ. TCRdb's table, derived via immunoSEQ multiplex PCR, lists solely in-frame clones and lacks some. This sample's clone table lists 39,000 or so clones. All participants had a single incident cervical HPV16 infection, and prevalent HPV16 infections were excluded. Sequenced: blood buffy coat. The source of this sequence is a woman between 18 and 70 years old with a cervical HPV16 infection that either progressed to CIN3+ or cleared (not recorded which). V gene TRBV5-1 combines with J gene TRBJ2-3; TRBD2 is a possible D gene (7 bases). Incomplete CDR3 DNA: TGCGCCAGCAGCGGGGGGGCCGCAGATACG. Its translation: CASSGGAADT. The entire CDR3 protein is CASSGGAADTQYF.